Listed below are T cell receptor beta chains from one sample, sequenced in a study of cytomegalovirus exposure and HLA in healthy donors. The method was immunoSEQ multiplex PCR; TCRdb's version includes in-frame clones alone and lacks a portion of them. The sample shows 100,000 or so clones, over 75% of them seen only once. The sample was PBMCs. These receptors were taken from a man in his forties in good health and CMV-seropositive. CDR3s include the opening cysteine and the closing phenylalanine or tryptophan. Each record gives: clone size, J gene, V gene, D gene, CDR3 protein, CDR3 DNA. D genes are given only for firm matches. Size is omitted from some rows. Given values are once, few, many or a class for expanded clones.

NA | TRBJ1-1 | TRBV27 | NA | CTSRVEPANTEAFF | TGTACCAGCAGAGTCGAGCCCGCGAACACTGAAGCTTTCTTT
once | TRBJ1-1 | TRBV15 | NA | CATSRGLNTEAFF | TGTGCCACCAGCAGGGGGCTGAACACTGAAGCTTTCTTT
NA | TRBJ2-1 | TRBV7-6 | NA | CASSSQLRTYNEQFF | TGTGCCAGCAGCTCTCAACTTCGTACGTACAATGAGCAGTTCTTC
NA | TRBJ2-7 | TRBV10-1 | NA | CASNQTTSSYEQYF | TGCGCCAGCAATCAGACGACTAGCTCCTACGAGCAGTACTTC
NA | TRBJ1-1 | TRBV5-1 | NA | CASKQIGVETEAFF | TGCGCCAGCAAACAAATCGGGGTGGAGACTGAAGCTTTCTTT
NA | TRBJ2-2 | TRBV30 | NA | CAWAKGTTNTGELFF | TGTGCCTGGGCAAAAGGGACAACGAACACCGGGGAGCTGTTTTTT
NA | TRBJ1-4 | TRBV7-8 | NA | CASSPQAEKLFF | TGTGCCAGCAGCCCCCAGGCTGAAAAACTGTTTTTT
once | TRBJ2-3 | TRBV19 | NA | CASSISLRASTDTQYF | TGTGCCAGTAGTATAAGTCTGCGGGCTAGCACAGATACGCAGTATTTT
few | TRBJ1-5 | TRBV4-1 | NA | CASSQDKTDSNQPQHF | TGCGCCAGCAGCCAAGATAAGACGGACAGTAATCAGCCCCAGCATTTT
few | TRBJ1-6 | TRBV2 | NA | CASNPTRANSPLHF | TGTGCCAGCAACCCGACAAGAGCTAATTCACCCCTCCACTTT
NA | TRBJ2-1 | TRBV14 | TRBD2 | CASSQDSLLAGGRNEQFF | TGTGCCAGCAGCCAAGATTCCCTACTAGCGGGGGGGCGTAATGAGCAGTTCTTC
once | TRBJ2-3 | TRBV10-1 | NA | CASSEGRIRTDTQYF | TGCGCCAGCAGCGAGGGCAGGATCCGCACAGATACGCAGTATTTT
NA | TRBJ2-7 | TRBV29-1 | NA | CSVERGAGHEQYF | TGCAGCGTTGAACGGGGGGCGGGACACGAGCAGTACTTC
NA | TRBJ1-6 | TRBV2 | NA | CASSEGTGHNPPLHF | TGTGCCAGCAGTGAAGGGACGGGACATAATCCACCCCTCCACTTT
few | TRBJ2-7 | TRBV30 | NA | CAWTFKSGFSYEQYF | TGTGCCTGGACGTTCAAGTCAGGGTTTTCCTACGAGCAGTACTTC
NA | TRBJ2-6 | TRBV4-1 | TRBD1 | CASSHTRDRKLSGANVLTF | TGCGCCAGCAGCCATACCCGGGACAGGAAACTCTCGGGGGCCAACGTCCTGACTTTC
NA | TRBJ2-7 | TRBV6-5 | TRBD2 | CASRRTSGPTDEQYF | TGTGCCAGCAGGCGGACTAGCGGACCCACGGACGAGCAGTACTTC
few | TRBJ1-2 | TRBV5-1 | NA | CASSLLTVNYGYTF | TGCGCCAGCAGCCTATTGACAGTTAACTATGGCTACACCTTC
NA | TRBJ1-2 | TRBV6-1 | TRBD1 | CASSEGTGGINTF | TGTGCCAGCAGTGAAGGGACAGGGGGGATCAACACCTTC
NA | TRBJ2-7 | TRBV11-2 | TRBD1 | CASSFGQAGQYF | TGTGCCAGCAGCTTTGGACAGGCCGGGCAGTACTTC